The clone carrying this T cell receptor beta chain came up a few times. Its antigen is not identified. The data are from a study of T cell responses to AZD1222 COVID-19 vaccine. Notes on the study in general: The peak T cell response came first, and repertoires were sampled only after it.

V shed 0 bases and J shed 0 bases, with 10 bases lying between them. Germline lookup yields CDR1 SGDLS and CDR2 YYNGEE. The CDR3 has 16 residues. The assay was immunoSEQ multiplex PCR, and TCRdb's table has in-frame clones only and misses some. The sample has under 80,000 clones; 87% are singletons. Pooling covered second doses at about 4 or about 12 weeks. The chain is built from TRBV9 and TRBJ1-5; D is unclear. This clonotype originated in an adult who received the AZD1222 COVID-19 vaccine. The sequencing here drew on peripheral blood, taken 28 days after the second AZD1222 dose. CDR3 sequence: CASSVGSDNSNQPQHF. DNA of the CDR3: TGTGCCAGCAGCGTAGGGTCAGACAATAGCAATCAGCCCCAGCATTTT.